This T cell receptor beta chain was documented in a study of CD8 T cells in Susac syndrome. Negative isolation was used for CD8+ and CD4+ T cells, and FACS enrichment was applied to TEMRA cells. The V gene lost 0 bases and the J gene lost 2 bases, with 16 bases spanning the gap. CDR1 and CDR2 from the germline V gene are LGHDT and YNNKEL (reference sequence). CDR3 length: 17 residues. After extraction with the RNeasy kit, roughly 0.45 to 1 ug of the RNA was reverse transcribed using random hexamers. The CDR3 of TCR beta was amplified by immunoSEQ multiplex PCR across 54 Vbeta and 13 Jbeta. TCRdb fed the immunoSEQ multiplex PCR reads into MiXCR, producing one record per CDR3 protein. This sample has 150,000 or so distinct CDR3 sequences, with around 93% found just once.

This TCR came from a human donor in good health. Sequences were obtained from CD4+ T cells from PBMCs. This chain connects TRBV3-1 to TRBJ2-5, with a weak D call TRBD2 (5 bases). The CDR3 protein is CASSQEGWASSQETQYF. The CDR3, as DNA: TGTGCCAGCAGCCAAGAGGGTTGGGCTAGCAGTCAAGAGACCCAGTACTTC.